This TCR beta chain emerged from a study of cytomegalovirus exposure and HLA in healthy donors. Germline V gene sequence: CDR1 SQVTM, CDR2 ANQGSEA. There are 11 residues in the CDR3. V was clipped by 4 bases and J by 5 bases, with 8 bases between them. PCR was performed using 60 Vbeta and 13 Jbeta primers. Method: immunoSEQ multiplex PCR; TCRdb's copy keeps in-frame clones and lacks some. The profile shows tens of thousands of clones, just under 75% of them singletons. This clone was detected ten times or more. Material for sequencing was PBMCs. This clonotype was obtained from a young man in good health and CMV-seropositive. V is TRBV29-1 and J is TRBJ2-5; D gene ambiguous. DNA for the CDR3: TGCAGCGTTGTCCCCCTGGAGACCCAGTACTTC. Protein: CSVVPLETQYF.